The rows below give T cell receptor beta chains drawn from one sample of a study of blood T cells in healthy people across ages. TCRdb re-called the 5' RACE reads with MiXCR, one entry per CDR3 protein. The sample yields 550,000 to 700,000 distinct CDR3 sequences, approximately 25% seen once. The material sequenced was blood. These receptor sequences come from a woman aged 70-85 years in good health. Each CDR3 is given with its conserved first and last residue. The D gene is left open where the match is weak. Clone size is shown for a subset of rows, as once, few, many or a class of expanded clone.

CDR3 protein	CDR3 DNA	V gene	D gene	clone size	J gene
CSAFRWGENGYTF	TGCAGCGCCTTCCGTTGGGGGGAGAATGGCTACACCTTC	TRBV29-1	.	.	TRBJ1-2
CASSSQGGRNEKLFF	TGTGCCAGCAGCTCTCAGGGGGGGAGGAATGAAAAACTGTTTTTT	TRBV7-9	TRBD1	few	TRBJ1-4
CSAPRDGATDTQYF	TGCAGTGCCCCTAGGGACGGGGCCACAGATACGCAGTATTTT	TRBV20-1	.	once	TRBJ2-3
CASSQDQAGAEETQYF	TGTGCCAGCAGCCAAGATCAGGCGGGGGCAGAGGAGACCCAGTACTTC	TRBV4-2	.	few	TRBJ2-5
CASRINPTGDQGYTF	TGCGCCAGCAGAATAAACCCTACAGGGGACCAGGGCTACACCTTC	TRBV5-1	TRBD1	.	TRBJ1-2
CASSGLAGEETQYF	TGCGCCAGCAGCGGGCTAGCGGGGGAAGAGACCCAGTACTTC	TRBV5-1	TRBD2	.	TRBJ2-5
CATSRVGRFTDTQYF	TGTGCCACCAGCAGAGTGGGGCGGTTCACGGATACGCAGTATTTT	TRBV15	.	few	TRBJ2-3
CASRKWTGEDYEQYF	TGTGCCAGCAGAAAGTGGACGGGGGAGGACTACGAGCAGTACTTC	TRBV2	.	.	TRBJ2-7
CSARDLLQGSVGNQPQHF	TGCAGTGCTAGAGATCTACTGCAGGGGTCGGTTGGCAATCAGCCCCAGCATTTT	TRBV20-1	.	few	TRBJ1-5
CASSLVTLGETQYF	TGTGCCAGCAGCTTAGTTACCCTTGGGGAGACCCAGTACTTC	TRBV7-6	.	.	TRBJ2-5
CASSFLAGDQETQYF	TGTGCCAGCAGCTTTCTAGCGGGGGACCAAGAGACCCAGTACTTC	TRBV7-3	TRBD2	few	TRBJ2-5
CASNRGSWETQYF	TGTGCCAGCAACAGGGGTTCGTGGGAGACCCAGTACTTC	TRBV6-2/TRBV6-3	TRBD1	few	TRBJ2-5
CSARPPGRTNEKLFF	TGCAGTGCTAGACCCCCGGGACGGACTAATGAAAAACTGTTTTTT	TRBV20-1	.	.	TRBJ1-4
CASSQDAGRVDYGYTF	TGCGCCAGCAGCCAAGATGCGGGGCGCGTAGACTATGGCTACACCTTC	TRBV4-3	.	.	TRBJ1-2
CASSLDTYQPQHF	TGTGCCAGCAGCTTAGACACCTATCAGCCCCAGCATTTT	TRBV7-6	.	.	TRBJ1-5
CASSLFGGGAVNEQFF	TGTGCCAGCAGCTTATTCGGCGGGGGGGCCGTAAATGAGCAGTTCTTC	TRBV7-3	TRBD2	few	TRBJ2-1
CASSLDGDQETQYF	TGTGCCAGCAGTTTGGACGGAGACCAAGAGACCCAGTACTTC	TRBV6-2/TRBV6-3	.	.	TRBJ2-5
CSVVYLAGNTDTQYF	TGCAGCGTTGTCTACTTAGCGGGGAACACAGATACGCAGTATTTT	TRBV29-1	TRBD2	.	TRBJ2-3
CASYRGSGANVLTF	TGTGCCAGCTACAGGGGGTCTGGGGCCAACGTCCTGACTTTC	TRBV6-6	TRBD1	few	TRBJ2-6
CASSTRTSGGREQFF	TGTGCCAGCAGCACACGGACTAGCGGGGGCCGGGAGCAGTTCTTC	TRBV12-3/TRBV12-4	TRBD2	few	TRBJ2-1
CASSLQGATGELFF	TGCGCCAGCAGCTTACAGGGGGCGACCGGGGAGCTGTTTTTT	TRBV5-1	TRBD1	many	TRBJ2-2
CASSEGSGETQYF	TGCGCCAGCAGCGAAGGGTCTGGCGAGACCCAGTACTTC	TRBV5-1	.	.	TRBJ2-5
CSGAVMNTEAFF	TGCAGCGGGGCTGTCATGAACACTGAAGCTTTCTTT	TRBV29-1	.	.	TRBJ1-1
CASSVRDRGPEKLFF	TGTGCCAGCAGCGTCCGGGACAGGGGCCCTGAAAAACTGTTTTTT	TRBV7-9	TRBD1	few	TRBJ1-4
CSVVQDYGYTF	TGCAGCGTTGTACAGGACTATGGCTACACCTTC	TRBV29-1	.	few	TRBJ1-2
CASSPRDNEKLFF	TGTGCCAGCAGCCCCCGGGACAACGAAAAACTGTTTTTT	TRBV7-6	.	few	TRBJ1-4
CASSFGTGEWTQYF	TGCGCCAGCAGCTTTGGGACAGGGGAATGGACCCAGTACTTC	TRBV5-1	TRBD1	many	TRBJ2-5
CASSALFVGETQYF	TGTGCCAGCAGCGCCCTGTTTGTAGGGGAGACCCAGTACTTC	TRBV9	.	.	TRBJ2-5
CASSPWTGNQPQHF	TGTGCCAGCAGCCCATGGACAGGCAATCAGCCCCAGCATTTT	TRBV9	.	.	TRBJ1-5
CASSLRGQLKETQYF	TGTGCCAGCAGTTTAAGAGGACAGCTAAAGGAGACCCAGTACTTC	TRBV28	.	.	TRBJ2-5
CSVDRANEAFF	TGCAGCGTTGACAGGGCAAATGAAGCTTTCTTT	TRBV29-1	.	few	TRBJ1-1
CASSQVHLAGFQETQYF	TGTGCCAGCAGCCAAGTTCACCTAGCGGGGTTTCAAGAGACCCAGTACTTC	TRBV14	TRBD2	.	TRBJ2-5
CASSLDRGPYNEQFF	TGTGCCAGCAGCCTCGACAGGGGCCCTTACAATGAGCAGTTCTTC	TRBV7-8	TRBD1	few	TRBJ2-1
CASSYPRRYNEQFF	TGTGCCAGCAGTTACCCTCGCAGATACAATGAGCAGTTCTTC	TRBV12-3/TRBV12-4	.	few	TRBJ2-1
CSATGTRYTDTQYF	TGCAGTGCCACCGGGACAAGATACACAGATACGCAGTATTTT	TRBV20-1	.	.	TRBJ2-3
CASSHGTFRGYTF	TGCGCCAGCAGCCACGGGACATTCCGTGGCTACACCTTC	TRBV4-3	.	few	TRBJ1-2
CASTPTGPIDTQYF	TGTGCCAGCACCCCCACAGGCCCCATCGATACGCAGTATTTT	TRBV7-8	.	few	TRBJ2-3
CATSRDYGYYGYTF	TGTGCCACCAGCAGAGATTACGGGTACTATGGCTACACCTTC	TRBV15	.	.	TRBJ1-2
CASSLVELETQYF	TGCGCCAGCAGCTTGGTAGAGTTAGAGACCCAGTACTTC	TRBV5-1	.	many	TRBJ2-5
CASSPPTAGAGAYEQYF	TGTGCCAGCTCACCACCGACGGCGGGTGCGGGTGCCTACGAGCAGTACTTC	TRBV18	.	.	TRBJ2-7
CSVDSSDDEAFF	TGCAGCGTTGACTCGTCTGATGATGAAGCTTTCTTT	TRBV29-1	.	few	TRBJ1-1
CASSSAFSQFF	TGTGCCAGCAGCTCAGCGTTCTCTCAGTTCTTC	TRBV7-9	.	.	TRBJ2-1
CASSSSGMEAYEQYF	TGTGCCAGCAGCTCCTCGGGGATGGAGGCGTACGAGCAGTACTTC	TRBV7-2	.	.	TRBJ2-7
CASSLDRNEKLFF	TGTGCCAGCAGCTTAGATCGGAATGAAAAACTGTTTTTT	TRBV13	.	few	TRBJ1-4
CASSDHGQGIEKLFF	TGTGCCAGCAGTGATCATGGACAGGGGATTGAAAAACTGTTTTTT	TRBV25-1	TRBD1	few	TRBJ1-4
CSAAQGSDTQYF	TGCAGTGCAGCCCAGGGATCAGATACGCAGTATTTT	TRBV20-1	.	.	TRBJ2-3
CASSLALGTSGAYEQYF	TGTGCCAGCAGCTTAGCGTTGGGGACTAGCGGTGCCTACGAGCAGTACTTC	TRBV7-8	TRBD2	few	TRBJ2-7
CASSLAGLNNEQYF	TGTGCCAGCAGTTTAGCGGGACTTAACAATGAGCAGTACTTC	TRBV12-3/TRBV12-4	.	.	TRBJ2-7
CASSEPGQDGYTF	TGTGCCAGCAGTGAACCAGGCCAGGATGGCTACACCTTC	TRBV25-1	.	.	TRBJ1-2
CAIRTTGGSSYNEQFF	TGTGCCATCAGGACGACAGGGGGTAGCTCCTACAATGAGCAGTTCTTC	TRBV10-3	TRBD1	few	TRBJ2-1
CASSIETDTQYF	TGTGCCAGCAGTATCGAGACAGATACGCAGTATTTT	TRBV28	.	many	TRBJ2-3
CASSQDIADQETQYF	TGTGCCAGCAGCCAAGATATAGCGGACCAAGAGACCCAGTACTTC	TRBV14	.	.	TRBJ2-5
CASSLGTAPYEQYF	TGTGCCAGCAGTTTAGGGACAGCCCCCTACGAGCAGTACTTC	TRBV12-3/TRBV12-4	.	many	TRBJ2-7
CASSLWVGTSNEQFF	TGCGCCAGCAGCTTATGGGTAGGGACCTCCAATGAGCAGTTCTTC	TRBV5-1	.	.	TRBJ2-1
CASSLEGVQGPYEQYF	TGTGCCAGCAGCTTAGAGGGGGTCCAGGGCCCGTACGAGCAGTACTTC	TRBV7-2	.	.	TRBJ2-7
CASSMNYNEQFF	TGTGCCAGTAGTATGAACTACAATGAGCAGTTCTTC	TRBV19	.	few	TRBJ2-1
CSVGGENEKLFF	TGCAGCGTTGGGGGGGAAAATGAAAAACTGTTTTTT	TRBV29-1	.	many	TRBJ1-4
CASSVKGGSGEQFF	TGTGCCAGCAGCGTAAAGGGGGGGTCTGGGGAGCAGTTCTTC	TRBV7-3	.	few	TRBJ2-1
CSVEVRGLSYGYTF	TGCAGCGTTGAAGTAAGGGGGCTCAGCTATGGCTACACCTTC	TRBV29-1	TRBD1	.	TRBJ1-2